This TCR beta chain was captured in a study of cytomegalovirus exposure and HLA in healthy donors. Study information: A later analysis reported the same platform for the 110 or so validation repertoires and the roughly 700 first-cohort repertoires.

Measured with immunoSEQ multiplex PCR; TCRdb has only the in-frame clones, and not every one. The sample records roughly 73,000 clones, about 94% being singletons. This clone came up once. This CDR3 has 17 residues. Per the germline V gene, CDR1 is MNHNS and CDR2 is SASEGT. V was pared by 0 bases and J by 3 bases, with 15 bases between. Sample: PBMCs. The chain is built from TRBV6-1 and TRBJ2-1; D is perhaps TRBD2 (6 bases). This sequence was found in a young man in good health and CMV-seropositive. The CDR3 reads CASSEALTASDYNEQFF. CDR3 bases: TGTGCCAGCAGTGAAGCGCTGACAGCTAGCGACTACAATGAGCAGTTCTTC.